This TCR beta chain was documented in a study of T cells in localized non-small cell lung cancer. Study results and limitations: Adjacent lung exhibited a median of about 57 among the 100 most abundant tumor clones. Longer survival (overall) was linked to higher T cell density in blood. The study found T cell clonality highest in uninvolved adjacent lung, above tumor. One tumor region alone was sequenced, and heterogeneity therefore remains possible.

On this clone: Its antigen is not identified.

In germline, CDR1 is KGHSH, CDR2 LQKENI. Between the trimmed V and J ends, which lost 0 bases and 5 bases, there was a span of 4 bases. The CDR3 is 12 residues long. Sequencing was performed with immunoSEQ multiplex PCR; in TCRdb, only in-frame clones are kept and a portion is missing. The sample includes around 2,900 clones, around 25% seen only once; the top ten take 21%. The specimen was lung tumor tissue, collected before any cancer treatment. This clonotype was obtained from a man aged 40-75 years with stage I lung adenocarcinoma. The chain employs TRBV18 and TRBJ2-5; no reliable D call. In nucleotides, the CDR3 is TGTGCCAGCTCACCACCGAAGGAGACCCAGTACTTC. Its protein is CASSPPKETQYF.